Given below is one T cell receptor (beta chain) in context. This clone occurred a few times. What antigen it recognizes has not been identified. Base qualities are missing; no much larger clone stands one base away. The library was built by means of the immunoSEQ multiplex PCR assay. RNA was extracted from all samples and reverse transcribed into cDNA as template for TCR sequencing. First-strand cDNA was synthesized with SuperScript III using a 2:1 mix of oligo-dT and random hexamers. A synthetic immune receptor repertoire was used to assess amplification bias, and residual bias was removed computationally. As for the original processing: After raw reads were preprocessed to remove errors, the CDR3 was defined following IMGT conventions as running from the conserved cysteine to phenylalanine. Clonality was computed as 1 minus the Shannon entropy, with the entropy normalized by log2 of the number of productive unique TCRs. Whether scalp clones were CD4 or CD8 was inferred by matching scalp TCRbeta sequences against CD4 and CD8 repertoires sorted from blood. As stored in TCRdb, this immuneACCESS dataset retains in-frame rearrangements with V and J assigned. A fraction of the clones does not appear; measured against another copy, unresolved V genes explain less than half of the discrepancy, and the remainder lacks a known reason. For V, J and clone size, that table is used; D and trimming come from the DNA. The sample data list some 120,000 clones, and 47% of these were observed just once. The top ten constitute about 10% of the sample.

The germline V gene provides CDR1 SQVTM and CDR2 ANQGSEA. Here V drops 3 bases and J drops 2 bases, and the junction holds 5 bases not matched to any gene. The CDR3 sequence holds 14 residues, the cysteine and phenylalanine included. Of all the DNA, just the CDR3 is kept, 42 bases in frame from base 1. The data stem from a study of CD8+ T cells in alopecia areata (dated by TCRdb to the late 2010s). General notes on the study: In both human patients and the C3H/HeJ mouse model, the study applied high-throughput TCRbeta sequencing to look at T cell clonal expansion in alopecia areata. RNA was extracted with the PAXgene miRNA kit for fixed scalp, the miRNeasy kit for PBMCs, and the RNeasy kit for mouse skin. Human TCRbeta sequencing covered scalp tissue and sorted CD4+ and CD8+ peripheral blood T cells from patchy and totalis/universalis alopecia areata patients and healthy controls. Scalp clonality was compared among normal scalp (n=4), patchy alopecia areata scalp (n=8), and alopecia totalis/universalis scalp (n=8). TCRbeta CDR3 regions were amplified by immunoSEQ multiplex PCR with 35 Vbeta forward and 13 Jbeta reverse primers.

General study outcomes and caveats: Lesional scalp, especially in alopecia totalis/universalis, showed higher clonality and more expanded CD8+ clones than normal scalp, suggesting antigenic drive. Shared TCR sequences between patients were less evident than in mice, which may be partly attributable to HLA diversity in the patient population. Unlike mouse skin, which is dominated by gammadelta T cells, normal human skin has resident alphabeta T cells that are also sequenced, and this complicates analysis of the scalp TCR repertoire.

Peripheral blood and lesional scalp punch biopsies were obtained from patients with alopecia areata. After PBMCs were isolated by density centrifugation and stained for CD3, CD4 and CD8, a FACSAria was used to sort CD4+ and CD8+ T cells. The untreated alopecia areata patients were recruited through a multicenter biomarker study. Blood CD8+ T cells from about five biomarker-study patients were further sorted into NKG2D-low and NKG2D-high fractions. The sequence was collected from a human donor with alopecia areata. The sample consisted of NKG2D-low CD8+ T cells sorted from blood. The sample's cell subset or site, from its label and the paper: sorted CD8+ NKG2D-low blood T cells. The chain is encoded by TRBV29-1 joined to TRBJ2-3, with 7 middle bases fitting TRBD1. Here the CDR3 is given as CSVDLGTDTDTQYF. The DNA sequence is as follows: TGCAGCGTTGATCTAGGGACAGACACAGATACGCAGTATTTT.